Presented here are 26 T cell receptor beta chains from one specimen sequenced in a study of shared clonotypes between healthy human individuals. Data came from immunoSEQ multiplex PCR; TCRdb stores just in-frame clones and leaves some out. The sample records approximately 1,500,000 clones, approximately 97% being singletons. The sequencing input was naive CD4+ T cells sorted from blood. Described subset: CD45RA+ positively selected. The receptor set was obtained from a man aged 25 to 45 in good health.

V is TRBV7-8 and J is TRBJ2-2, with D perhaps matching TRBD2 (5 bases). The CDR3 extends over 14 amino acids. Germline V gene sequence: CDR1 SGHVS, CDR2 FQNEAQ. V was shortened by 1 base and J by 7 bases, with 10 bases between the two germline ends. The CDR3 nucleotides are TGTGCCAGCAGCTTAGTCTCGGGAAACGGGGAGCTGTTTTTT. Encoded protein: CASSLVSGNGELFF.

This clone was seen only once. The chain joins TRBV2 to TRBJ2-7, with 11 positions matching TRBD1. The CDR3 runs 13 residues. J gave up 5 bases and V 10 bases, and 7 bases lay outside the gene matches. The germline gives CDR1 SNHLY, CDR2 FYNNEI. Written as DNA, the CDR3 is TGTGCCATCGGGAGGGACAGGGGGGACGAGCAGTACTTC. This translates into CAIGRDRGDEQYF.

With respect to this clone: The sample carries other DNA sequences with the same CDR3. The chain has TRBV5-1 and TRBJ2-2, with D perhaps matching TRBD1 or TRBD2 (6 bases each). V was shortened by 1 base and J by 2 bases, with 9 bases between the two germline ends. This CDR3 contains 15 residues. In germline, CDR1 is SGHRS, CDR2 YFSETQ. This CDR3 is CASSLRGHNTGELFF. CDR3 in DNA: TGCGCCAGCAGCTTGCGGGGGCACAACACCGGGGAGCTGTTTTTT. Based on the CDR3 plus reference TRBV5-1 and TRBJ2-2, the full variable domain is KAGVTQTPRYLIKTRGQQVTLSCSPISGHRSVSWYQQTPGQGLQFLFEYFSETQRNKGNFPGRFSGRQFSNSRSEMNVSTLELGDSALYLCASSLRGHNTGELFFGEGSRLTVL.

The rearrangement links TRBV5-5 to TRBJ1-2; 7 bases align to TRBD1. Unmatched junction bases numbered 17, after V lost 4 bases and J lost 8 bases. The CDR3 is 16 amino acids. CDR1 is SGHKS, CDR2 YYEKEE, per germline (reference sequence). The CDR3: CASSRTREGALWGYTF. In DNA, the CDR3 is TGTGCCAGCAGCCGCACTCGGGAGGGGGCCTTGTGGGGCTACACCTTC.

The chain employs TRBV5-1 and TRBJ2-5; 7 bases line up with TRBD1. Trimming cost V 0 bases and J 5 bases; bases outside gene matches: 10. The germline V gene has CDR1 SGHRS and CDR2 YFSETQ. This CDR3 comprises 16 residues. The CDR3 here is CASSLDATGKSETQYF. Written as DNA, the CDR3 is TGCGCCAGCAGCTTGGACGCGACAGGGAAGTCGGAGACCCAGTACTTC.

The V and J genes are TRBV30 and TRBJ2-5, with TRBD1 identical over 9 bases. Germline V lookup: CDR1 GTSNPN, CDR2 SVGIG (reference sequence). With V trimmed by 5 bases and J by 11 bases, 15 bases remained unmatched. There are 14 residues in the CDR3. In DNA form, the CDR3 reads TGTGCCTGGGGCTCCGGGACAGGGAACTATGAGCAGTACTTC. It is translated as CAWGSGTGNYEQYF.

In its sample, this clone was seen once. The chain recombines TRBV10-2 with TRBJ2-1; 11 bases map to TRBD2. With V trimmed by 2 bases and J by 12 bases, 24 bases remained unmatched. Germline values: CDR1 WSHSY, CDR2 SAAADI. CDR3 size: 20 residues. CDR3 in amino acids: CASSERAGGFLAGGPLGQFF. CDR3 nucleotides: TGCGCCAGCAGTGAGAGGGCAGGGGGCTTTTTAGCGGGAGGGCCATTAGGGCAGTTCTTC.

The chain has TRBV2 and TRBJ2-1; D is undetermined. Trimming removed 5 bases from V and 1 base from J, with 12 bases in between. Germline V gene data show CDR1 as SNHLY and CDR2 as FYNNEI. The CDR3 sequence is 15 residues long. CDR3 sequence reads: CASSKDGPSYNEQFF. The DNA of the CDR3 is TGTGCCAGCAGTAAGGACGGACCATCCTACAATGAGCAGTTCTTC.

The J gene is TRBJ2-5, the V gene TRBV7-9; D not certain. This CDR3 is built from 14 residues. Germline V CDR1 and CDR2: SEHNR, FQNEAQ (reference sequence). Between the trimmed V and J ends, which lost 1 base and 8 bases, there was a span of 14 bases. CDR3 in DNA: TGTGCCAGCAGCTTAGGGGTCACCCCAGAAACCCAGTACTTC. Translation gives CASSLGVTPETQYF. The variable domain in full, completed from reference TRBV7-9 and TRBJ2-5, reads DTGVSQNPRHKITKRGQNVTFRCDPISEHNRLYWYRQTLGQGPEFLTYFQNEAQLEKSRLLSDRFSAERPKGSFSTLEIQRTEQGDSAMYLCASSLGVTPETQYFGPGTRLLVL.

This clone appeared a single time. The chain carries TRBV5-1 and TRBJ2-2; D is unclear. The CDR3 is 16 residues long. V lost 4 bases to trimming and J lost 0 bases, with 13 bases between them. Germline loops: CDR1 SGHRS, CDR2 YFSETQ. CDR3 in DNA: TGCGCCAGCAGCCTAGAACACTACGCGAACACCGGGGAGCTGTTTTTT. Protein sequence: CASSLEHYANTGELFF.

The chain couples TRBV28 to TRBJ2-5, with TRBD2 matching over 7 bases. CDR1 is MDHEN, CDR2 SYDVKM, per germline. This CDR3 contains 14 residues. With V trimmed by 8 bases and J by 4 bases, 10 bases remained unmatched. The DNA for the CDR3 is TGTGCCAGCGGGTTGGGTCTAGCGGTAGAGACCCAGTACTTC. Translated, it gives CASGLGLAVETQYF.

The chain has TRBV30 and TRBJ1-3; TRBD1 aligns across 9 bases. The germline gives CDR1 GTSNPN, CDR2 SVGIG (reference sequence). Trimming took 3 bases from V and 10 from J; bases not matched to a gene: 7. CDR3 length: 13 amino acids. CDR3 sequence reads: CAWSPGQGSTIYF. In DNA, the CDR3 is TGTGCCTGGAGCCCGGGACAGGGCAGTACCATATATTTT.

This chain links TRBV28 with TRBJ2-7; D uncertain. This CDR3 has 14 amino acids. Germline V gene lookup returns CDR1 MDHEN and CDR2 SYDVKM. V was cut by 4 bases and J by 0 bases, with 10 bases left in between. This CDR3 is CASSSDPSSYEQYF. The DNA for the CDR3 is TGTGCCAGCAGTTCCGACCCGAGCTCCTACGAGCAGTACTTC. Based on the CDR3 plus reference TRBV28 and TRBJ2-7, the full variable domain is DVKVTQSSRYLVKRTGEKVFLECVQDMDHENMFWYRQDPGLGLRLIYFSYDVKMKEKGDIPEGYSVSREKKERFSLILESASTNQTSMYLCASSSDPSSYEQYFGPGTRLTVT.

CDR3 amino acids: CASSSPIRSTGFRSEQYF. The CDR3 bases are TGTGCCAGCAGTTCACCCATTCGGTCAACAGGCTTCCGGTCCGAGCAGTACTTC. The J gene is TRBJ2-7, the V gene TRBV27; D possibly corresponds to TRBD1 (5 bases). CDR1 is MNHEY, CDR2 SMNVEV, per germline (reference sequence). The V end lost 4 bases, the J end lost 6 bases, and 28 bases lay between the germline ends. The CDR3 runs to 18 residues.

The chain is built from TRBV5-3 and TRBJ2-3; tentatively, D is TRBD1 (6 bases). TRBV5-3 is an ORF, with its function uncertain. CDR3 length: 18 residues. V was shortened by 1 base and J by 2 bases, with 20 bases between the two germline ends. In DNA, the CDR3 is TGTGCCAGAAGCTTGTTGGTCAGGGGACAATCCCCCACAGATACGCAGTATTTT. Its protein product is CARSLLVRGQSPTDTQYF.

The rearrangement uses TRBV29-1 and TRBJ2-4; the D gene is possibly TRBD1 (6 bases). There are 13 residues in the CDR3. Trimming left V 6 bases short and J 6 bases short, with 15 bases between. Germline-derived CDR1 and CDR2 are SQVTM and ANQGSEA. DNA for the CDR3: TGCAGCGTCGTGACAGGTTACGGAAACATTCAGTACTTC. Translation gives CSVVTGYGNIQYF.

The chain's CDR3 is CASKSTAILAKNIQYF. In DNA form, the CDR3 reads TGTGCCAGTAAGAGCACAGCAATCCTAGCCAAAAACATTCAGTACTTC. The chain combines TRBV19 with TRBJ2-4; unclear D gene. V lost 7 bases and J 0 bases, leaving 16 bases between the germline ends. The CDR3 has 16 residues. Germline assignment: CDR1 LNHDA and CDR2 SQIVND (reference sequence). The whole variable domain, remainder taken from reference TRBV19 and TRBJ2-4, is DGGITQSPKYLFRKEGQNVTLSCEQNLNHDAMYWYRQDPGQGLRLIYYSQIVNDFQKGDIAEGYSVSREKKESFPLTVTSAQKNPTAFYLCASKSTAILAKNIQYFGAGTRLSVL.

The rearrangement links TRBV28 to TRBJ1-1, with a tentative D call TRBD1 (6 bases). This CDR3 region has 17 residues. Germline lookup yields CDR1 MDHEN and CDR2 SYDVKM. The ends were cut back, 6 bases at V and 7 bases at J, with 27 bases in the middle. Here the CDR3 reads CASSPNWGAREVFEAFF. CDR3 nucleotide sequence: TGTGCCAGCAGCCCGAATTGGGGGGCGCGAGAGGTGTTTGAAGCTTTCTTT.

The chain is built from TRBV18 and TRBJ2-1; 15 nucleotides match TRBD2. Germline V gene lookup returns CDR1 KGHSH and CDR2 LQKENI. The CDR3 totals 17 residues. V gave up 3 bases and J gave up 8 bases; unmatched junction bases: 8. CDR3 region: CASSPLGLAGGSDEQFF. The CDR3 DNA sequence: TGTGCCAGCTCACCCCTGGGACTAGCGGGAGGAAGTGATGAGCAGTTCTTC.

V is TRBV20-1 and J is TRBJ2-1; D not resolved. Trimming left V 4 bases short and J 7 bases short, with 5 bases between. The CDR3 length is 10 residues. Looked up from germline, CDR1 is DFQATT and CDR2 is SNEGSKA (reference sequence). This CDR3 reads CSAMRNEQFF. DNA of the CDR3: TGCAGTGCTATGAGAAATGAGCAGTTCTTC.

The chain has TRBV7-6 and TRBJ2-1; 8 bases map to TRBD1. The junction had 18 bases not matched to a gene; V was cut back by 7 bases and J by 7 bases. The CDR3 consists of 17 residues. Germline CDR1 is SGHVS and CDR2 is FNYEAQ. The CDR3 sequence is CASTPGPGTGEGNEQFF. The CDR3 DNA reads TGTGCCAGCACCCCCGGACCCGGGACAGGAGAGGGGAATGAGCAGTTCTTC.

On this clone itself: Distinct nucleotide sequences in the sample also encode this CDR3. V usage is TRBV5-1 and J usage is TRBJ2-2; perhaps TRBD2 as D (5 bases). The CDR3 spans 15 residues. Trimming left V 0 bases short and J 5 bases short, with 11 bases between. Germline CDR1 reads SGHRS; CDR2 reads YFSETQ. The DNA of the CDR3 is TGCGCCAGCAGCTTGGGTCTAGCTGGGACCGGGGAGCTGTTTTTT. Residues: CASSLGLAGTGELFF.

The chain recombines TRBV5-1 with TRBJ1-5; D might be TRBD1 (6 bases). With 4 bases removed from V and 7 bases from J, the gap between germline ends came to 12 bases. Germline loops: CDR1 SGHRS, CDR2 YFSETQ. The CDR3 is 13 residues long. CDR3 DNA: TGCGCCAGCAGCCCTAGGGGGGAACAGCCCCAGCATTTT. Translation gives CASSPRGEQPQHF.

The rearrangement uses TRBV10-2 and TRBJ2-7; 7 bases map to TRBD1. Trimming removed 2 bases from V and 0 bases from J; junction bases left unmatched: 13. CDR3 length equals 18 residues. The germline V gene has CDR1 WSHSY and CDR2 SAAADI. The CDR3 protein is CASSEKTGRQGSSYEQYF. DNA for the CDR3: TGCGCCAGCAGTGAGAAGACGGGTAGACAGGGAAGCTCCTACGAGCAGTACTTC.

The genes are TRBV13 and TRBJ2-2, with D uncertain. The CDR3 runs to 16 residues. Germline CDR1 reads PRHDT; CDR2 reads FYEKMQ (reference sequence). Trimming removed 3 bases at V and 4 bases at J, with 15 bases between. CDR3 coding DNA: TGTGCCAGCAGCTTTAGCACAGAGCCTAGCACCGGGGAGCTGTTTTTT. Protein: CASSFSTEPSTGELFF.

V usage is TRBV15 and J usage is TRBJ2-1; a possible D gene is TRBD1 (6 bases). Germline V lookup: CDR1 LNHNV, CDR2 YYDKDF (reference sequence). The CDR3 consists of 15 residues. Trimming shortened V by 6 bases and J by 0 bases, and 12 bases separated the two germline ends. CDR3 sequence (DNA): TGTGCCACCAGTTGGACAGCGAGCTCCTACAATGAGCAGTTCTTC. Encoded protein: CATSWTASSYNEQFF.